The present entry profiles one TCR beta chain with its context. Its target antigen remains unknown. Within one base of it there is no much larger clone, and no base qualities were kept. In the germline V gene, CDR1 corresponds to SGHRS and CDR2 to YFSETQ. Trimmed from V: 0 bases; trimmed from J: 6 bases; junction bases lacking a gene match: 6. Including cysteine and phenylalanine, the CDR3 has 15 amino acids. The read is trimmed to its CDR3 DNA, 45 bases read in frame from base 1. The data are from a study of cytomegalovirus exposure and HLA in healthy donors (dated by TCRdb to the late 2010s). Regarding the research as a whole: An earlier analysis of approximately 640 of the donors reported 276 Gb of sequence data and 117 million unique TCR beta sequences from some 180 million T cells. A later genetic analysis used genome-wide SNP genotypes for about 60% of the roughly 700 donors, treating that subset as a discovery cohort. To decide whether each TCR beta V gene segment behaved as functional or pseudogenic, an earlier analysis of 587 of the donors relied on high-throughput TCR beta sequencing. Donor age, sex, ethnicity and CMV serostatus were compiled alongside the repertoire data. HLA typing covered class I and class II loci at four-digit resolution. Among the approximately 400 genotyped donors, under 90% belonged to the genetic ancestry cluster associated with self-reported Caucasian donors. The number of donors typed differed by locus, with roughly 620-630 for A, B, C, DRB1 and DQB1, around 560 for DQA1, 600 to 610 for DPA1, and 472 for DPB1. Roughly 300 gigabases of sequencing data and approximately 85 million unique TCR sequences were included in an early release covering under 650 HLA-typed donors. The study aimed to test whether cataloging public T cell receptors could reveal signatures of past pathogen exposure. A later analysis re-examined previously published TCR beta repertoires from 600 to 700 donors and added high-resolution HLA genotyping to investigate patterns of TCR occurrence. High-throughput TCR immunosequencing, statistical association of individual TCRs with disease status, and machine learning were combined to predict cytomegalovirus infection status. All discovery cohort repertoires had been generated on a single sequencing platform. Rather than drawing on any new phenotypic data, the later analysis identified candidate immune exposures from TCR beta sequences and the way those sequences occurred across donors. Several DR-DQ haplotypes were treated as single units for association and clustering because of strong linkage in the cohort. Along with the roughly 610-subject first cohort, a separate validation cohort of over 90 different subjects was used. The T cell repertoires of several hundred subjects were profiled by immunosequencing and related to cytomegalovirus serostatus. Among some 410 genotyped donors of the cohort, an average of about 220,000 unique TCR beta nucleotide sequences was sequenced per donor, of which 15% to 20% were non-productive. Paper-wide results and their limitations: Strong co-occurrence of HLA alleles, especially DR and DQ, made assigning TCR associations to individual alleles difficult. According to the authors, the approach could potentially be generalized to other disease states and immunological phenotypes. A further reported finding was that TCR beta sequences accurately predicted the HLA-A and HLA-B alleles for most subjects in the first cohort. In the study, 164 TCR beta chains were listed as associated with cytomegalovirus. Linkage disequilibrium might explain the correlated functional status among segregating V segments, but an unknown experimental factor could not be ruled out. A later analysis reported that several top co-occurrence clusters appeared linked to parvovirus B19, influenza, CMV and Epstein-Barr virus. HLA typing was unavailable for some donors at each locus, so association tests used only the typed subset. A later genetic analysis associated a missense DCLRE1C variant with V-gene and J-gene trimming of TCR beta chains, and an independent cohort replicated the association. An earlier analysis of around 600 of the donors showed that most TCR beta V segments appeared in productive rearrangements either about 87% or about 30% of the time, which broadly matched IMGT annotations. A cluster of highly shared sequence variants was judged likely to be a technical artifact of the sequencing pipeline. A later genetic analysis reported fewer N-insertions in productive TCRs among donors in an Asian-associated ancestry cluster than the roughly 700-donor mean. Only TCR beta chains were sequenced in this cohort, and the absence of alpha or paired-chain data limited detectable features. The classifier was reported to diagnose cytomegalovirus status with high specificity and sensitivity in both the original and validation cohorts. According to a later analysis, TCR association rates differed among HLA loci, with DRB1 alleles showing the most associated TCRs and HLA-C alleles showing the fewest. In a later analysis, HLA-associated TCR beta chains were found to be more clonally expanded and to have lower generation probabilities than equally common non-associated chains. At a false discovery rate of 0.05, a later analysis linked 15,000 to 20,000 TCR beta sequences to specific HLA alleles. Immune exposure information for the cohort was limited to CMV serostatus. Some IMGT-functional V segments, including TRBV6-2 and TRBV6-3, could not be told apart with the 87-base-pair reads, so those segments were excluded. While some public TCRs were present in many individuals, most TCR sequences turned up only very rarely across donors. A few of the identified cytomegalovirus-associated TCR beta chains were confirmed in vitro to be specific for cytomegalovirus antigens. A later analysis found that most CMV-associated TCR beta chains appeared HLA-restricted, with HLA associations seemingly driven largely by CMV exposure. The earlier analysis of some 540 of the donors excluded some 16 rarely observed V segments, including chromosome 9 orphons, because counts were too low. The presence/absence analyses assumed that sequencing depth was roughly uniform across donors, and that assumption may not be true.

Library creation used the immunoSEQ multiplex PCR assay. For the multiplex PCR, a mixture combining 60 forward primers for TCR Vbeta segments and 13 reverse primers for TCR Jbeta segments was used. Amplification of the CDR3 region of rearranged TCR beta genes was performed with a multiplex PCR assay on genomic DNA. The amplified TCR beta libraries were sequenced on the Illumina HiSeq System as 87-base-pair reads. The authors' analysis ran thus. In a later analysis, roughly 80 million unique TCR beta chains were counted across the roughly 610 repertoires, and roughly 9.9 million of these chains were shared by at least two donors. To remove PCR and sequencing errors, raw reads were error-corrected and collapsed into unique sequences using a nearest-neighbor algorithm that merged closely related sequences. To assign V, D and J gene segments, CDR3 sequences were aligned to IMGT reference sequences. For a sequence to be retained, at least a six-nucleotide match to both a V gene segment and a J gene segment was required. A rearrangement counted as productive if the CDR3 had no stop codons and remained in frame with V and J, and every other rearrangement counted as non-productive. Following IMGT convention, CDR3 was defined as the stretch from the second conserved V-encoded cysteine up to the conserved J-encoded phenylalanine. In an earlier analysis of around 600 of the donors, sequences lacking an unambiguous match to a single V gene segment were excluded. In an earlier analysis of a few hundred of the donors, a V segment was called functional when productive rearrangements were above 56.7%, and segregating when the standard deviation between donors exceeded 5%. A statistical classification framework was built to diagnose cytomegalovirus status from the catalog of TCR beta chain sequences. In a later analysis, V and J genes were assigned by comparing TCR nucleotide sequences against IMGT/GENE-DB human TR gene sequences. The TCRdist pipeline was used in a later analysis to assign CDR3 sequences and most-parsimonious VDJ recombination scenarios. A later analysis defined each TCR beta chain by its CDR3 amino acid sequence plus V-gene family, and excluded reads lacking a unique V-gene family. To address suspected cross-contamination and a sequencing artifact, a later analysis removed under 600 highly shared, low-generation-probability nucleotide sequences. A later analysis calculated a clonal expansion index for each public chain from normalized within-repertoire ranks of inferred template counts. In a later analysis, generation probabilities were computed with a VDJ recombination model fitted to out-of-frame rearrangements, and the resulting probabilities were checked against IGoR. In a later analysis, hypergeometric tests were used to score TCR-TCR, TCR-HLA and TCR-CMV co-occurrence, with a repertoire-size bias correction applied to TCR pairs. To estimate false discovery rates, a later analysis permuted the HLA or CMV assignments 20 times. In a later analysis, co-occurring TCRs were grouped using DBSCAN, and TCRdist sequence similarity was added for clustering within HLA-allele-positive subsets. Repertoires with fewer than 30,000 or more than 120,000 public chains, plus five repertoires with anomalous nucleotide sharing, were excluded from co-occurrence clustering. What TCRdb holds here is the immuneACCESS table cut down to in-frame rearrangements. Part of the clones is not present; checked against another copy, under half of the missing clones reflect an unresolved V gene, and the others are unexplained. D and trimming come from the DNA, and the V and J calls and clone size come from that table. A total of about 220,000 clones appear in this sample, around 76% of them only once. Jointly, the top ten make up approximately 0.6% of the sample.

The cohort comprised fewer than 750 healthy bone marrow donors. At the time of sampling, all cohort members were nominally healthy, though unrecorded immune exposures were likely present. The donor was CMV seronegative and belonged to the group of more than 300 seronegative cohort members. A peripheral blood sample was collected from each donor, and TCR beta sequencing was performed on peripheral blood mononuclear cells. The Qiagen DNeasy Blood Extraction Kit was used to extract genomic DNA from the blood cell samples. The chain uses TRBV5-1 and TRBJ2-1, with 7 bases aligning to TRBD1. This sequence originates from a man younger than 35 in good health and CMV-seronegative. The sample taken for sequencing was PBMCs. The DNA sequence is given as TGCGCCAGCAGCTTGGCTACAGGGGTTGCCAATGAGCAGTTCTTC. Its protein reads: CASSLATGVANEQFF.